This T cell receptor (beta chain) is from a study of blood T cell repertoires in COVID-19. Study at large: COVID-19 samples collected from the United States, Italy and Spain covered acute and convalescent phases. Nucleic acid was either cDNA or gDNA, and it came from T cells, B-cell-depleted T cells, or PBMCs.

V shed 7 bases and J shed 0 bases, with 16 bases lying between them. The CDR3 extends over 16 amino acids. The germline V gene encodes CDR1 MDHEN and CDR2 SYDVKM. The authors' processing: Amplification of reference gene primers was used by the study to estimate nucleated cell counts. Profiled with immunoSEQ multiplex PCR; TCRdb holds only in-frame clones, not every one. V and J calls and clone size are given by that table; D and trimming were obtained from the DNA. In the table there are about 86,000 clones, over 80% of which are singletons. The origin of this receptor is a woman aged 80 or over with active or convalescent COVID-19. Sequenced: peripheral blood. The J gene is TRBJ1-5, the V gene TRBV28; weak D call: TRBD1 (5 bases). CDR3 in amino acids: CASKNQGTSSNQPQHF. CDR3 sequence (DNA): TGTGCCAGCAAGAACCAGGGAACGTCTAGCAATCAGCCCCAGCATTTT.